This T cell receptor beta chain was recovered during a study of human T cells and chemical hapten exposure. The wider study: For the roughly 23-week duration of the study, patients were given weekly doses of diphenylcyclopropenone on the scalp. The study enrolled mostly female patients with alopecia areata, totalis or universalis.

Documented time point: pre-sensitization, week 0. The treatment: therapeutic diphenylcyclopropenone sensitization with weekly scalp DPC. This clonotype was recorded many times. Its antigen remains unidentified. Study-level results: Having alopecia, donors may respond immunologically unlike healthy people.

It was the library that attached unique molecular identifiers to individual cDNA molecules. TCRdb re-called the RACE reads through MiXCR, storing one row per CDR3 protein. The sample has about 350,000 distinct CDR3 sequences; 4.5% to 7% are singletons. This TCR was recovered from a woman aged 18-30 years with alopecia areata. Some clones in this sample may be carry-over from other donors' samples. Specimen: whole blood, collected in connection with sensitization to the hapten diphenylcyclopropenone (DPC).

The CDR3 nucleotides are TGTGCCAGTACCGAGGGGACAGTGGAGCCCGAGCAGTACTTC. This gives the protein CASTEGTVEPEQYF. V gene TRBV2 combines with J gene TRBJ2-7; 7 bases fit TRBD1. V lost 9 bases and J lost 6; bases outside the gene matches: 14. Germline V CDR1 and CDR2: SNHLY, FYNNEI. The length of the CDR3 is 14 residues.